The clone carrying this TCR beta chain has more than one count but fewer than ten. This sample was taken from a study of identical twins. In germline, CDR1 is SGHVS, CDR2 FQNEAQ. The length of the CDR3 is 14 residues. V lost 5 bases to trimming and J lost 2 bases; unmatched junction nucleotides: 2. TCRdb independently ran MiXCR on the 5' RACE reads; one entry per CDR3 protein. The sample includes about 260,000 distinct CDR3 sequences, approximately 7% of them seen just once. These data also formed part of another study, on yellow fever vaccine responses in identical twins.

Specimen: memory (CD45RO+) T cells sorted from blood. The V gene is TRBV7-8, the J gene TRBJ2-7; 11 positions match TRBD2. This TCR was recovered from a woman under 30 in good health. CDR3 nucleotide sequence: TGTGCCAGCAGCCTTAGCGGGAGGGCCTACGAGCAGTACTTC. Translation gives CASSLSGRAYEQYF.